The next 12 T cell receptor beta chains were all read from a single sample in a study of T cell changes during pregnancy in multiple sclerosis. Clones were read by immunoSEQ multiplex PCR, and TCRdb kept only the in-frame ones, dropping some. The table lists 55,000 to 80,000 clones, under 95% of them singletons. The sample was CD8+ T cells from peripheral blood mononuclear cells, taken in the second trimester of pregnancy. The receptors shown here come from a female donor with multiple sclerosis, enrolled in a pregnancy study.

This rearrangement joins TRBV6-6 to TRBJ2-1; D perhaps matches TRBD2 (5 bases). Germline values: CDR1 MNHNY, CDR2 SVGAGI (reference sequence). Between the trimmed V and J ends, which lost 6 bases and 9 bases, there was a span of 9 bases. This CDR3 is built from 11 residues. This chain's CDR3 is CASRAGIEQFF. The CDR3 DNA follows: TGTGCCAGCAGAGCCGGGATTGAGCAGTTCTTC.

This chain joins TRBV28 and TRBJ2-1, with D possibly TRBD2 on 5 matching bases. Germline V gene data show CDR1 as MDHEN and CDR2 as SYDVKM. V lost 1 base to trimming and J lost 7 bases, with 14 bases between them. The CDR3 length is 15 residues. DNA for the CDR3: TGTGCCAGCAGTTTATCGGGGTATGGGGTGAATGAGCAGTTCTTC. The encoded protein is CASSLSGYGVNEQFF.

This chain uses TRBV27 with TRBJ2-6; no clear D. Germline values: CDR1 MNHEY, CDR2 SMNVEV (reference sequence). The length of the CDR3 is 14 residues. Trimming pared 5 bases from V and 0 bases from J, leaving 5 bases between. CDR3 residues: CASSPHSGANVLTF. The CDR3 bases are TGTGCCAGCAGTCCCCACTCTGGGGCCAACGTCCTGACTTTC. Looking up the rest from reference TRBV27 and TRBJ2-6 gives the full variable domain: EAQVTQNPRYLITVTGKKLTVTCSQNMNHEYMSWYRQDPGLGLRQIYYSMNVEVTDKGDVPEGYKVSRKEKRNFPLILESPSPNQTSLYFCASSPHSGANVLTFGAGSRLTVL.

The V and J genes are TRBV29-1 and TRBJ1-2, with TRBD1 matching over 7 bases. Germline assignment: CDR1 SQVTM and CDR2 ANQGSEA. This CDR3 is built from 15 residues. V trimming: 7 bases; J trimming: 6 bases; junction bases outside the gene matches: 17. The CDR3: CSDGLTGAAGNGYTF. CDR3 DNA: TGCAGCGACGGGCTTACAGGGGCGGCGGGAAATGGCTACACCTTC.

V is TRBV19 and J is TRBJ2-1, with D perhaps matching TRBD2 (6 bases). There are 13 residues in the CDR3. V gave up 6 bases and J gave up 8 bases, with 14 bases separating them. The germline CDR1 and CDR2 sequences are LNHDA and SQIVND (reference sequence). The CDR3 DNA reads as TGTGCCAGTAGCCCGACTAGTCTGCATGAGCAGTTCTTC. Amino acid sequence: CASSPTSLHEQFF.

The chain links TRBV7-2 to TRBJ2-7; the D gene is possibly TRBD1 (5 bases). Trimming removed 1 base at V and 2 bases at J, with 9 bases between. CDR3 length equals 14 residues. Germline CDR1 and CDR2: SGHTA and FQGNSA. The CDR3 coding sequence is TGTGCCAGCAGCTTAGGGCGGACAACCTACGAGCAGTACTTC. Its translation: CASSLGRTTYEQYF.

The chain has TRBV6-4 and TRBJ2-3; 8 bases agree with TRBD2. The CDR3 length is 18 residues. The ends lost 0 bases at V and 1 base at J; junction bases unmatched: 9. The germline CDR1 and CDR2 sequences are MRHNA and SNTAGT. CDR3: CASSDSRGSGTGTDTQYF. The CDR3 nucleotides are TGTGCCAGCAGTGACTCGAGGGGTAGCGGGACGGGCACAGATACGCAGTATTTT.

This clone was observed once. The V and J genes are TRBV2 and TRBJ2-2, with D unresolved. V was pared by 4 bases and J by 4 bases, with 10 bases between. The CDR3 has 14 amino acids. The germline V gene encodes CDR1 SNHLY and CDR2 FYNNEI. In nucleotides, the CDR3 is TGTGCCAGCAGTGGTATCCTACGCACCGGGGAGCTGTTTTTT. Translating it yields CASSGILRTGELFF. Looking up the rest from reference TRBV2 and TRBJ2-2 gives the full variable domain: EPEVTQTPSHQVTQMGQEVILRCVPISNHLYFYWYRQILGQKVEFLVSFYNNEISEKSEIFDDQFSVERPDGSNFTLKIRSTKLEDSAMYFCASSGILRTGELFFGEGSRLTVL.

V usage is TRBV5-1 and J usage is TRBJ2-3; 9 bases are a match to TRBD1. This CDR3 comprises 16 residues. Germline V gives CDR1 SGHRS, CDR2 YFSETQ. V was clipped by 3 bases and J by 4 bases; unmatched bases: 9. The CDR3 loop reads CASSWFPGQGSDTQYF. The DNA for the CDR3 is TGCGCCAGCAGCTGGTTTCCGGGACAGGGTTCAGATACGCAGTATTTT.

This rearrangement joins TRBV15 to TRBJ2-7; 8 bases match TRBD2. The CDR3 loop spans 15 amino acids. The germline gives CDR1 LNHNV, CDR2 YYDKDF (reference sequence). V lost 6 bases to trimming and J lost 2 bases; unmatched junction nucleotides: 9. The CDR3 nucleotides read TGTGCCACCAGTCCGTTTCGGGAGGGGGCCTACGAGCAGTACTTC. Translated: CATSPFREGAYEQYF.

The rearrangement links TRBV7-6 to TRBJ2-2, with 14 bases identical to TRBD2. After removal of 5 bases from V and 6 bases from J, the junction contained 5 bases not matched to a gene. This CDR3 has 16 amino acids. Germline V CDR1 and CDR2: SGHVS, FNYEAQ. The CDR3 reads CASSPGTSGSAGELFF. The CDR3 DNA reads TGTGCCAGCAGCCCAGGGACTAGCGGGAGTGCCGGGGAGCTGTTTTTT. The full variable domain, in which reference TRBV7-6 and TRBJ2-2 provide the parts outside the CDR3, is GAGVSQSPRYKVTKRGQDVALRCDPISGHVSLYWYRQALGQGPEFLTYFNYEAQQDKSGLPNDRFSAERPEGSISTLTIQRTEQRDSAMYRCASSPGTSGSAGELFFGEGSRLTVL.

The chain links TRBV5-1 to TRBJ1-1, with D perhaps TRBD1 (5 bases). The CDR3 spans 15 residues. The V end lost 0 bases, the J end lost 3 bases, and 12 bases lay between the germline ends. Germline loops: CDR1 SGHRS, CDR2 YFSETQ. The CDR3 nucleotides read TGCGCCAGCAGCTTGGTGGGGAGGGGATACACTGAAGCTTTCTTT. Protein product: CASSLVGRGYTEAFF.